Included here is one T cell receptor beta chain sequence, with context. Its antigen is not known. Every TCR cDNA molecule bore a unique molecular identifier. TCRdb re-called the 5' RACE reads through MiXCR, storing one row per CDR3 protein. The table has 14,000 or so distinct CDR3 sequences, approximately 4.5% seen once. Time point noted: sample taken at primary tumor resection. Unsorted whole RNA samples from tumor, nontumor lung or frozen PBMC were sequenced. This specimen belongs to a study of spatial heterogeneity in lung cancer. Points from the study as a whole: Counts of expanded alpha and beta TCRs within tumors tracked the tumor nonsynonymous mutation count.

The input for sequencing was lung tumor tissue, taken at surgery. The sequence was collected from a female donor with early-stage non-small cell lung cancer.

The CDR3 spells CAWSHLWTRGTEAFF. The CDR3 DNA follows: TGTGCCTGGAGTCACCTATGGACGCGAGGCACTGAAGCTTTCTTT. V is TRBV30 and J is TRBJ1-1; D is unclear. The CDR3 covers 15 residues. Germline values: CDR1 GTSNPN, CDR2 SVGIG (reference sequence). Trimming removed 2 bases from V and 4 bases from J, with 17 bases in between.